This T cell receptor beta chain was found in a study of cytomegalovirus exposure and HLA in healthy donors. The overall study: The same platform as the approximately 670 first-cohort repertoires was used for the 130 or so validation repertoires, a later analysis reported. Points from the study as a whole: Later, an analysis found that TCR clusters from the first cohort tended to co-occur in the 120 validation repertoires.

The ends lost 2 bases at V and 2 bases at J; junction bases unmatched: 14. The CDR3 length is 20 residues. The germline gives CDR1 SGHVS, CDR2 FNYEAQ. In the case of this clone: Antigen: not known.

Clones were read by immunoSEQ multiplex PCR, and TCRdb kept only the in-frame ones, dropping some. The table lists around 200,000 clones, 80% to 90% of them singletons. Specimen: PBMCs. The receptor was derived from a young woman in good health and CMV-seronegative. The gene calls are TRBV7-6 and TRBJ2-7; 14 bases are shared with TRBD2. The CDR3 nucleotides are TGTGCCAGCAGCTTATCCCCAACACGGCAGGGACTAGCGGGAGCCTACGAGCAGTACTTC. It translates to CASSLSPTRQGLAGAYEQYF.